The 8 T cell receptor beta chains listed next were all sequenced from one sample in a study of cytomegalovirus exposure and HLA in healthy donors. Both 60 Vbeta primers and 13 Jbeta primers went into the PCR. The table came from immunoSEQ multiplex PCR; TCRdb's copy has only in-frame clones and leaves some out. Of some 150,000 clones in the sample, 64% were seen once. The specimen sequenced was PBMCs. These receptors were collected from a woman between 35 and 50 years old in good health and CMV-seronegative.

The chain uses TRBV7-2 and TRBJ1-4; D is possibly TRBD1 (6 bases). This CDR3 is 16 amino acids long. The V gene lost 2 bases and the J gene lost 5 bases, with 15 bases spanning the gap. Germline V lookup: CDR1 SGHTA, CDR2 FQGNSA. The CDR3 region has the DNA TGTGCCAGCAGCTTACAGGGGCAGAACTTAAATGAAAAACTGTTTTTT. Translating it yields CASSLQGQNLNEKLFF.

The V gene is TRBV7-2, the J gene TRBJ1-2; D is unclear. Germline V gives CDR1 SGHTA, CDR2 FQGNSA. The length of the CDR3 is 14 residues. The V gene lost 3 bases and the J gene lost 4 bases, with 12 bases spanning the gap. The CDR3 bases are TGTGCCAGCAGCTTCGGCGACTCCCGCTATGGCTACACCTTC. Amino acid sequence: CASSFGDSRYGYTF.

This clone was seen only a few times. The chain employs TRBV4-3 and TRBJ2-7; TRBD2 is a possible D gene (5 bases). V lost 3 bases to trimming and J lost 3 bases, with 15 bases between them. Germline assignment: CDR1 LGHNA and CDR2 YSLEER. The CDR3 covers 15 residues. CDR3 nucleotide sequence: TGCGCCAGCAGCCAGGACTCCAGTACCGGCTACGAGCAGTACTTC. This encodes CASSQDSSTGYEQYF.

The chain joins TRBV19 to TRBJ1-1, with D possibly TRBD1 on 5 matching bases. CDR1 LNHDA and CDR2 SQIVND come from the germline V gene (reference sequence). The CDR3 covers 14 residues. The V gene lost 3 bases and the J gene lost 7 bases, with 15 bases spanning the gap. The CDR3 nucleotides are TGTGCCAGTAGTATTTCCTCCGACAGCCGTGAAGCTTTCTTT. Protein product: CASSISSDSREAFF. Full variable domain (rest looked up from reference TRBV19 and TRBJ1-1): DGGITQSPKYLFRKEGQNVTLSCEQNLNHDAMYWYRQDPGQGLRLIYYSQIVNDFQKGDIAEGYSVSREKKESFPLTVTSAQKNPTAFYLCASSISSDSREAFFGQGTRLTVV.

The chain couples TRBV5-1 to TRBJ1-1; D is perhaps TRBD1 (6 bases). Germline V CDR1 and CDR2: SGHRS, YFSETQ. Trimming stripped 4 bases from V and 0 bases from J, with 13 bases between. The CDR3 sequence is 15 residues long. CDR3 protein: CASSRSGTLNTEAFF. In nucleotides, the CDR3 is TGCGCCAGCAGCCGGTCCGGGACATTGAACACTGAAGCTTTCTTT.

The chain carries TRBV27 and TRBJ1-5; the D gene is possibly TRBD1 (6 bases). V gave up 6 bases and J gave up 3 bases, with 15 bases separating them. The CDR3 is made up of 15 amino acids. The V gene's germline CDR1 is MNHEY and CDR2 SMNVEV (reference sequence). The CDR3 reads CASSASTGPNQPQHF. The CDR3 DNA reads TGTGCCAGCAGCGCTTCGACAGGTCCCAATCAGCCCCAGCATTTT.

The genes are TRBV13 and TRBJ2-2; no definite D call. The germline V gene encodes CDR1 PRHDT and CDR2 FYEKMQ (reference sequence). The CDR3 totals 17 residues. Trimming removed 5 bases from V and 3 bases from J, with 19 bases in between. CDR3 DNA: TGTGCCAGCAGCCTACCATCCACCGCACGGTACACCGGGGAGCTGTTTTTT. Translated, it gives CASSLPSTARYTGELFF.

The V call is TRBV18, the J call TRBJ1-2; the D gene is possibly TRBD1 (5 bases). The V gene's germline CDR1 is KGHSH and CDR2 LQKENI. The V gene lost 3 bases and the J gene lost 2 bases, with 13 bases spanning the gap. The CDR3 length is 15 residues. CDR3 nucleotides: TGTGCCAGCTCACCCAGGACACCTACCAACTATGGCTACACCTTC. Amino acid sequence: CASSPRTPTNYGYTF.